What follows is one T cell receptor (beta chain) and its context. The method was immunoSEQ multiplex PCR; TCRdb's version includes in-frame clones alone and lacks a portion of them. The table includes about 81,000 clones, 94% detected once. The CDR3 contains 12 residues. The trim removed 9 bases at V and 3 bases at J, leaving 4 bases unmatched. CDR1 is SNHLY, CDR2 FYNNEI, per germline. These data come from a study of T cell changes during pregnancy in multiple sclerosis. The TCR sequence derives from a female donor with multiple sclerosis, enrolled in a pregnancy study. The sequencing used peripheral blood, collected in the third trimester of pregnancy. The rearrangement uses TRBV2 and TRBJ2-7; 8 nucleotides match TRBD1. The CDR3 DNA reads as TGTGCCAGGAGACAGGGGAGCTACGAGCAGTACTTC. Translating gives CARRQGSYEQYF.